Sequencing of this T cell receptor (beta chain) was carried out in a study of beta chain features in type 1 diabetes. Study results and caveats: The study found moderately but significantly shorter TCRB CDR3s in all four CD4+ subsets of Type 1 diabetes patients. Equally in patients and controls, shorter templates might have been favored by PCR. A potential influence of HLA type upon TCRB rearrangement remained unresolved herein.

Since all of the isolated RNA was reverse transcribed, expressed TCRB transcripts were what got sequenced. The table came from immunoSEQ multiplex PCR; TCRdb's copy has only in-frame clones and leaves some out. The repertoire holds 600,000 or so clones, with 11% to 15% as singletons. A word on this clone: What it binds is unknown.

In germline, CDR1 is GTSNPN, CDR2 SVGIG (reference sequence). The V and J ends lost 1 base and 7 bases, in that order; junction bases with no gene match: 12. This CDR3 has 15 amino acids. Sample: naive CD4+ T cells from blood. The genes are TRBV30 and TRBJ1-1; the match to TRBD1 covers 7 bases. The clonotype originates from a man between 18 and 35 years old with type 1 diabetes. CDR3 region: CAWSGDSPPPIEAFF. CDR3 sequence (DNA): TGTGCCTGGAGTGGGGACAGTCCCCCTCCCATTGAAGCTTTCTTT.